This entry lists 15 T cell receptor beta chains sequenced from one sample in a study of blood T cell repertoires in COVID-19. Produced via immunoSEQ multiplex PCR; TCRdb's table is partial and in-frame only. The sample shows some 72,000 clones, approximately 86% of them seen only once. The sequenced material came from peripheral blood. These receptor sequences come from a man in his forties or fifties with active or convalescent COVID-19.

The chain employs TRBV28 and TRBJ2-5; no clear D. The V end lost 3 bases, the J end lost 9 bases, and 17 bases lay between the germline ends. The CDR3 consists of 14 residues. Germline V gives CDR1 MDHEN, CDR2 SYDVKM. The CDR3 region has the DNA TGTGCCAGCAGTTTCGGTGGCAGGCCCGTGGCCCAGTACTTC. It is translated as CASSFGGRPVAQYF.

The J gene is TRBJ1-1, the V gene TRBV7-2, with D tentatively TRBD1 (5 bases). Trimming shortened V by 6 bases and J by 1 base, and 9 bases separated the two germline ends. The length of the CDR3 is 13 residues. In germline, CDR1 is SGHTA, CDR2 FQGNSA. DNA of the CDR3: TGTGCCAGCAGACGGGGGACGAACACTGAAGCTTTCTTT. Its translation is CASRRGTNTEAFF.

The chain employs TRBV11-3 and TRBJ2-2; 7 nucleotides align to TRBD1. Germline V gives CDR1 SGHNT, CDR2 YENEEA. The length of the CDR3 is 16 residues. The V gene end was trimmed by 3 bases and the J gene end by 0 bases; junction bases not matched to a gene: 4. The CDR3 loop reads CASSFSGQANTGELFF. CDR3 nucleotide sequence: TGTGCCAGCAGCTTTTCCGGACAGGCGAACACCGGGGAGCTGTTTTTT.

The chain couples TRBV5-4 to TRBJ2-5; D call uncertain. V was shortened by 4 bases and J by 7 bases, with 14 bases between the two germline ends. The length of the CDR3 is 13 residues. Germline V CDR1 and CDR2: SGHNT, YYREEE (reference sequence). The CDR3, as DNA: TGTGCCAGCAGCCGGGTGGATTTGGCGACCCAGTACTTC. Translated, it gives CASSRVDLATQYF.

The chain has TRBV5-1 and TRBJ2-3, with D perhaps matching TRBD1 (5 bases). Trimming pared 2 bases from V and 4 bases from J, leaving 14 bases between. This CDR3 region has 15 residues. CDR1 and CDR2 (germline): SGHRS, YFSETQ. The CDR3 DNA reads as TGCGCCAGCAGCTTCCAGGGCAACAGCGCAGATACGCAGTATTTT. Translation gives CASSFQGNSADTQYF.

The chain employs TRBV3-1 (or the pseudogene TRBV3-2) and TRBJ2-7; tentative D call: TRBD2 (5 bases). Deletions cut 1 base from V and 2 bases from J, with 6 bases between. CDR1 and CDR2 from the germline V gene are LGHDT and YNNKEL (reference sequence). The CDR3 extends over 13 amino acids. Here the CDR3 reads CASSQGGTYEQYF. CDR3 coding DNA: TGTGCCAGCAGCCAAGGAGGGACCTACGAGCAGTACTTC.

The chain uses TRBV6-5 and TRBJ1-3, with 11 bases matching TRBD1. The germline V gene encodes CDR1 MNHEY and CDR2 SVGAGI. Trimming at V came to 7 bases and at J to 9 bases, leaving 5 bases not matched to a gene. The CDR3 is made up of 13 amino acids. In DNA form, the CDR3 reads TGTGCCAGCAAGAGCGGGACAGGGGGCACCATATATTTT. The encoded protein is CASKSGTGGTIYF.

This sequence joins TRBV27 and TRBJ2-3, with D possibly being TRBD1 (6 bases). The CDR3 is 16 amino acids. Trimming shortened V by 5 bases and J by 11 bases, and 26 bases separated the two germline ends. Germline CDR1 reads MNHEY; CDR2 reads SMNVEV (reference sequence). As DNA, the CDR3 is TGTGCCAGCAGTACCTCGGGACACTCAACCCCCTATAAGCAGTATTTT. Protein: CASSTSGHSTPYKQYF.

V is TRBV24-1 and J is TRBJ1-4; D is ambiguous. Trimming pared 3 bases from V and 10 bases from J, leaving 5 bases between. CDR1 and CDR2 from the germline V gene are KGHDR and SFDVKD. The CDR3 has 11 amino acids. The DNA for the CDR3 is TGTGCCACCAGTGATGCAGGAAAACTGTTTTTT. This encodes CATSDAGKLFF.

The V and J genes are TRBV19 and TRBJ1-1, with TRBD1 identical over 8 bases. Per germline, CDR1 LNHDA and CDR2 SQIVND (reference sequence). The CDR3 has 14 amino acids. After removal of 2 bases from V and 5 bases from J, the junction contained 4 bases not matched to a gene. The CDR3 region is CASSISRTGTEAFF. CDR3 bases: TGTGCCAGTAGTATAAGCAGGACAGGGACTGAAGCTTTCTTT.

The chain uses TRBV24-1 and TRBJ2-1; D remains ambiguous. With 3 bases removed from V and 4 bases from J, the gap between germline ends came to 9 bases. The germline V gene has CDR1 KGHDR and CDR2 SFDVKD. This CDR3 has 14 amino acids. DNA for the CDR3: TGTGCCACCAGTGATCCTTTACAGTACAATGAGCAGTTCTTC. Amino acids: CATSDPLQYNEQFF.

The rearrangement joins TRBV6-5 to TRBJ1-2; unclear D gene. The V gene's germline CDR1 is MNHEY and CDR2 SVGAGI. The CDR3 length is 14 residues. The V end lost 6 bases, the J end lost 8 bases, and 19 bases lay between the germline ends. The DNA for the CDR3 is TGTGCCAGCAGCTCGATCAACGGAGGAGAAGGCTACACCTTC. This encodes CASSSINGGEGYTF.

The V and J genes are TRBV5-1 and TRBJ2-1; 9 bases match TRBD2. J was trimmed by 6 bases and V by 0 bases; bases with no gene match: 7. The CDR3 contains 16 residues. Germline V gene sequence: CDR1 SGHRS, CDR2 YFSETQ. This CDR3 is CASSLVGGGAPNEQFF. The CDR3 nucleotides read TGCGCCAGCAGCTTGGTCGGCGGGGGGGCCCCCAATGAGCAGTTCTTC.

This chain joins TRBV6-6 and TRBJ2-3, with TRBD1 matching over 9 bases. Germline V gives CDR1 MNHNY, CDR2 SVGAGI (reference sequence). The CDR3 length is 14 residues. The V and J ends lost 2 bases and 6 bases, in that order; junction bases with no gene match: 3. CDR3 in amino acids: CASSYGQGKDTQYF. The CDR3 DNA is TGTGCCAGCAGTTACGGACAGGGGAAGGATACGCAGTATTTT.

In its sample, this clone was seen once. The V gene is TRBV11-2, the J gene TRBJ2-7; TRBD1 matches at 7 bases. Trimming took 5 bases from V and 2 from J; bases not matched to a gene: 6. CDR3 length: 14 amino acids. Per the germline V gene, CDR1 is SGHAT and CDR2 is FQNNGV. In DNA, the CDR3 is TGTGCCAGCAGCCGCGACAGGGTTGCCTACGAGCAGTACTTC. Translation: CASSRDRVAYEQYF.